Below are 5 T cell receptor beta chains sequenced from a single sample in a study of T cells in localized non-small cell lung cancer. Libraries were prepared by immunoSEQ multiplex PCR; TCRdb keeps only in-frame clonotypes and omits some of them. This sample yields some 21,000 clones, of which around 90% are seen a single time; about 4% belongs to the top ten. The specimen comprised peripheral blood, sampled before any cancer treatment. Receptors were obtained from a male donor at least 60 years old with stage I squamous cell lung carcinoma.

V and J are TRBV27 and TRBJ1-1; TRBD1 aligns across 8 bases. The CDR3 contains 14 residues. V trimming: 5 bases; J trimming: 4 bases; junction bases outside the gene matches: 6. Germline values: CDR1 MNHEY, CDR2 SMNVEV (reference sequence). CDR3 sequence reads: CASSLTGGSTEAFF. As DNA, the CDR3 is TGTGCCAGCAGTCTTACAGGGGGAAGCACTGAAGCTTTCTTT.

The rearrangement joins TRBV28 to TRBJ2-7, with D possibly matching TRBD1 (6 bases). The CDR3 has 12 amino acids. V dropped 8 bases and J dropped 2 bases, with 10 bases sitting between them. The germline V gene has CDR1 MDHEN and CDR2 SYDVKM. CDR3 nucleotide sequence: TGTGCCAGCCGGGACACAACCTACGAGCAGTACTTC. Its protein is CASRDTTYEQYF.

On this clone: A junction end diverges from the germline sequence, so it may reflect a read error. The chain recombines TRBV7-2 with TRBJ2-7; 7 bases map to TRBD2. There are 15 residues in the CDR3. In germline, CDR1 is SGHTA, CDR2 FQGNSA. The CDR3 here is CASSLWGGASHEQYF. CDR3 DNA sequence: TGTGCCAGCAGCTTATGGGGGGGAGCCTCCCACGAGCAGTACTTC.

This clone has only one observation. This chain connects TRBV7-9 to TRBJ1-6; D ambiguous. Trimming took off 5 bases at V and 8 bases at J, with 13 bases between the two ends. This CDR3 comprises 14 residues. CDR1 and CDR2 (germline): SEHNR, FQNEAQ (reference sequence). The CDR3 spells CASSRGGMDSPLHF. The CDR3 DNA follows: TGTGCCAGCAGCCGCGGAGGGATGGATTCACCCCTCCACTTT.

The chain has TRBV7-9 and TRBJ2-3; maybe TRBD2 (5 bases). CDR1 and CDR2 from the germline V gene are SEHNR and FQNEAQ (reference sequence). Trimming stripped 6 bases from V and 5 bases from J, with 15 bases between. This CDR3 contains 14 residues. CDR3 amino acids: CASSGPPRGDTQYF. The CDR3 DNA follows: TGTGCCAGCAGTGGACCTCCTCGGGGAGATACGCAGTATTTT.